What follows is one TCR beta chain and its context. Its antigen target is currently unknown. No much larger clone exists at a distance of one base, and base qualities are not known. The library was obtained by PCR. DNA from cultured CD4+ T cells underwent TCR sequencing with the Oncomine TCR Beta short-read assay at the Johns Hopkins FTIC core. The QIAamp micro DNA kit was used to extract genomic DNA from the cultured CD4+ T cells. Oncomine TCR Beta libraries made from cultured CD4+ T cells were pooled using unique dual indexes and sequenced on an Illumina iSeq 100. The study's own analysis went as follows. Non-productive sequences were removed, and CDR3s not starting with C, not ending with F or W, or shorter than 7 amino acids were discarded. The MANAFEST web application was used to identify antigen-specific clonotypes by comparing peptide-stimulated wells against reference wells and other culture wells. To be called positive, a clone needed an FDR below 0.05, an odds ratio above 5, and a productive frequency above 0.1% in at least two of three replicate wells. A clonotype was classed as cross-reactive if the clonotype showed significant expansion both in SARS-CoV-2 spike wells and in at least one common cold coronavirus spike condition. Levenshtein distances (stringdist) and unrooted phylogenetic trees (ape) in R version 3.6.1 were used to assess CDR3 homology. TCRdb reprocessing: public reads trimmed at Q25 with fastp, clones called with MiXCR, in-frame beta chains kept. Records with the same CDR3 protein are collapsed into one entry carrying the most frequent genes and DNA. The V and J calls follow TCRdb's processing rather than the paper's. Within this sample are 12,000 to 15,000 distinct CDR3 sequences, with 43% of them counted one time only. Roughly 15% of the sample rests with the top ten.

The data originate from a study of vaccination and CD4 T cells after COVID-19 (dated by TCRdb to between 2022 and 2023). Concerning the study at large: SARS-CoV-2 positivity had been established in the convalescent patients by nasal swab PCR, and mild disease was recorded in some 10 of these patients and severe disease in one. Six males and four females were included in the convalescent cohort, with two Hispanic individuals, seven Caucasians, two Asians and one multiracial person represented. Two doses of either the Pfizer-BioNTech BNT162b2 vaccine (n=8) or the Moderna mRNA-1273 vaccine (n=2) were administered to participants. Post-COVID blood samples were collected from convalescent patients a median of roughly 100 days after diagnosis, with a range of roughly 35 to 161 days. Post-vaccine blood samples were taken a median of 72 days after the second vaccine dose, with a range of roughly 13 to 250 days. Overlapping spike peptide pools from SARS-CoV-2 and from the common cold coronaviruses HCoV-NL63, HCoV-OC43 and HCoV-229E were used as culture stimuli. Control cultures received a CEFX viral epitope pool as the positive control, an HIV-1 Nef peptide pool as the negative control, or no peptide. The spike-specific CD4+ TCR repertoire was compared before and after mRNA vaccination in around ten COVID-19 convalescent patients and a few infection-naive healthy vaccine recipients.

Sample treatment or condition, as interpreted from the label and publication: approximately 9-day PBMC culture with coronavirus spike peptide pools or control peptides (ViraFEST assay). To expand antigen-specific T cells with peptide pools and then pick out the expanded clonotypes through TCR sequencing, the study relied on the ViraFEST assay. Positive SARS-CoV-2 PCR tests in the convalescent patients dated from March to December 2020, before Alpha, Beta and Delta variants emerged in the United States. Each well held 1.5 million to 2.5 million PBMCs cultured with 9 to 10 ug/ml peptide pools in IMDM containing around 5% human AB serum and roughly 9.3 IU/ml IL-2. Half of the culture medium was replaced with fresh IL-2-containing medium on days 3 and 7. After about 10 days of culture, CD4+ T cells were isolated by negative selection using the EasySep CD4+ T cell isolation kit. PBMCs were separated from whole blood using Ficoll-Paque Plus gradient centrifugation and then either used fresh or cryopreserved at -140C. Triplicate wells were generally used for each culture condition.

Cut back by 7 bases and 1 base, the V and J ends lie 10 bases apart. The CDR3 sequence holds 13 residues, the cysteine and phenylalanine included. Only the CDR3 part of the read is kept: 39 bases, read in frame from the first base. CDR1 and CDR2 were assigned from the germline V gene (reference sequence) as LNHDA and SQIVND. General study outcomes and caveats: In convalescent patients, nearly all vaccine-specific clones (304 of 307) were found to be mono-reactive for SARS-CoV-2 spike rather than cross-reactive with common cold coronaviruses. The median count of SARS-CoV-2-reactive clonotypes went up from 20 to 25 after infection to more than 30 after vaccination, although the change was not significant. Among the post-vaccine SARS-CoV-2-reactive clones in convalescent patients, a median approximately 86% showed up only after vaccination, which suggests vaccine-specific priming. The number of convalescent patients in the study was relatively small, and the study did not examine early timepoints following natural infection.

Sequencing was done on a sample of CD4+ T cells from blood, cultured in vitro. Rearrangement joined TRBV19 to TRBJ1-1, and TRBD1 may be the D gene, going by 5 matching bases. This receptor was identified in a human donor who had recovered from COVID-19. The CDR3 region has the sequence CASMGTANTEAFF. At the DNA level, the sequence is TGTGCCAGTATGGGGACGGCGAACACTGAAGCTTTCTTT.